This T cell receptor (beta chain) was recorded in a study of shared clonotypes between healthy human individuals. This table comes from immunoSEQ multiplex PCR, and its TCRdb copy is limited to in-frame clones, with some not included. The sample shows 950,000 to 1,100,000 clones, about three quarters of them seen only once. J lost 7 bases, V lost 2 bases, and 11 bases had no gene match. CDR3 length: 16 amino acids. In germline, CDR1 is SGHTA, CDR2 FQGNSA. The sample was memory CD4+ T cells sorted from blood. Subset specified: CD45RA-negative fraction. The chain employs TRBV7-2 and TRBJ2-7; TRBD1 matches 10 bases. The clonotype was recovered from a young man in good health. In DNA form, the CDR3 reads TGTGCCAGCAGCTTATTTGGGACAGGGGTTATTGGGGAGCAGTACTTC. The encoded protein is CASSLFGTGVIGEQYF.